These 16 T cell receptor beta chains were sequenced from one sample in a study of cytomegalovirus exposure and HLA in healthy donors. PCR involved 60 Vbeta and 13 Jbeta primers. The repertoire was sequenced with immunoSEQ multiplex PCR; TCRdb's copy has only in-frame clones and lacks some. The table lists about 110,000 clones, around 72% of them singletons. Sequencing used PBMCs. The receptors shown here come from a woman aged 40 to 50 in good health and CMV-seropositive.

This chain joins TRBV4-3 and TRBJ2-6; D gene unclear. V was cut by 0 bases and J by 1 base, with 19 bases left in between. Germline V gene lookup returns CDR1 LGHNA and CDR2 YSLEER. The CDR3 is 20 residues long. Written as DNA, the CDR3 is TGCGCCAGCAGCCAAGATTTTCGCGGTCCGCTGGTATCTGGGGCCAACGTCCTGACTTTC. This codes for CASSQDFRGPLVSGANVLTF.

The genes are TRBV7-8 and TRBJ2-2; tentative D call: TRBD2 (7 bases). This CDR3 contains 14 residues. The germline V and J ends were trimmed by 1 base and 6 bases, with 9 bases remaining between them. Germline V gene data show CDR1 as SGHVS and CDR2 as FQNEAQ. The CDR3 reads CASSLVGGAGELFF. CDR3 DNA: TGTGCCAGCAGCTTAGTAGGGGGGGCCGGGGAGCTGTTTTTT.

The chain joins TRBV25-1 to TRBJ1-1; D is unresolved. Germline V CDR1 and CDR2: MGHDK, SYGVNS. V was clipped by 7 bases and J by 1 base, with 10 bases between them. This CDR3 contains 13 residues. CDR3 in DNA: TGTGCCAGCACCCCTTCCCCGAACACTGAAGCTTTCTTT. This codes for CASTPSPNTEAFF.

This clone was counted only a few times. The J gene is TRBJ1-6, the V gene TRBV2; 9 bases fit TRBD1. Germline assignment: CDR1 SNHLY and CDR2 FYNNEI. V shed 1 base and J 9 bases; nucleotides not matched to a gene: 4. The CDR3 is made up of 15 amino acids. In DNA, the CDR3 is TGTGCCAGCAGTGAAGTGGGACAGGGAGGTTCACCCCTCCACTTT. It codes for CASSEVGQGGSPLHF.

This chain uses TRBV5-1 with TRBJ1-3; D unclear. The CDR3 runs 12 residues. V was clipped by 8 bases and J by 4 bases, with 10 bases between them. The V gene's germline CDR1 is SGHRS and CDR2 YFSETQ. The CDR3 bases are TGCGCCAGTGGAGGGCCCGGAAACACCATATATTTT. Its translation is CASGGPGNTIYF.

The chain combines TRBV5-1 with TRBJ2-1; D possibly corresponds to TRBD1 (5 bases). V dropped 0 bases and J dropped 8 bases, with 21 bases sitting between them. Per the germline V gene, CDR1 is SGHRS and CDR2 is YFSETQ. There are 17 residues in the CDR3. DNA of the CDR3: TGCGCCAGCAGCTTGGCTACAGGCAGGGTATCTGTCGATGAGCAGTTCTTC. Protein sequence: CASSLATGRVSVDEQFF.

V usage is TRBV7-9 and J usage is TRBJ1-2; 8 bases map to TRBD1. Germline V gene data show CDR1 as SEHNR and CDR2 as FQNEAQ (reference sequence). V dropped 5 bases and J dropped 8; count of bases not matched to a gene: 7. The CDR3 is 13 residues long. The CDR3 sequence is CASSRQGYGGYTF. Written as DNA, the CDR3 is TGTGCCAGCAGCAGACAGGGGTACGGGGGCTACACCTTC.

The V and J genes are TRBV2 and TRBJ1-1; a possible D gene is TRBD1 (6 bases). Germline lookup yields CDR1 SNHLY and CDR2 FYNNEI. Trimming cost V 7 bases and J 0 bases, with 18 bases left between them. The CDR3 runs to 16 residues. The CDR3 here is CASNFPSGQLNTEAFF. The CDR3 nucleotides are TGTGCCAGCAACTTCCCGTCGGGACAATTGAACACTGAAGCTTTCTTT.

The CDR3 protein is CASSSSGGALTQYF. The CDR3 bases are TGTGCCAGCAGCTCTAGCGGGGGGGCCTTGACCCAGTACTTC. The chain combines TRBV7-9 with TRBJ2-5, with 12 bases matching TRBD2. Germline CDR1 SEHNR, CDR2 FQNEAQ (reference sequence). J lost 7 bases, V lost 4 bases, and 4 bases had no gene match. The CDR3 sequence is 14 residues long.

The V call is TRBV5-1, the J call TRBJ2-1; 13 bases are shared with TRBD2. The CDR3 is made up of 19 amino acids. The germline gives CDR1 SGHRS, CDR2 YFSETQ. V lost 4 bases, J lost 4 bases, and 14 bases stayed unmatched. CDR3 nucleotide sequence: TGCGCCAGCAGCCTAGGGACTAGCGGGGTCTCACGACAATACAATGAGCAGTTCTTC. Amino acids: CASSLGTSGVSRQYNEQFF.

This rearrangement joins TRBV5-1 to TRBJ1-2, with unresolved D. This CDR3 region has 13 residues. Trimming removed 2 bases from V and 10 bases from J, with 15 bases in between. Germline V CDR1 and CDR2: SGHRS, YFSETQ. In nucleotides, the CDR3 is TGCGCCAGCAGCTTAACCCCTCGGAGTCCCTACACCTTC. Protein: CASSLTPRSPYTF. The full variable domain, its missing parts supplied by reference TRBV5-1 and TRBJ1-2, is KAGVTQTPRYLIKTRGQQVTLSCSPISGHRSVSWYQQTPGQGLQFLFEYFSETQRNKGNFPGRFSGRQFSNSRSEMNVSTLELGDSALYLCASSLTPRSPYTFGSGTRLTVV.

This sequence joins TRBV11-2 and TRBJ2-1, with 7 bases aligning to TRBD2. The CDR3 loop spans 13 amino acids. J lost 1 base, V lost 6 bases, and 0 bases had no gene match. Per germline, CDR1 SGHAT and CDR2 FQNNGV. As DNA, the CDR3 is TGTGCCAGCAGGGGGGGGTCCTACAATGAGCAGTTCTTC. Its protein is CASRGGSYNEQFF.

This chain joins TRBV19 and TRBJ1-5; TRBD1 matches at 7 bases. CDR3 length: 13 residues. Germline assignment: CDR1 LNHDA and CDR2 SQIVND (reference sequence). The V gene end was trimmed by 7 bases and the J gene end by 7 bases; junction bases not matched to a gene: 7. The CDR3 DNA reads TGTGCCAGTACACGAGACAGGGCCCAGCCCCAGCATTTT. It codes for CASTRDRAQPQHF.

This chain uses TRBV2 with TRBJ1-2, with 9 bases aligning to TRBD1. Germline V gene lookup returns CDR1 SNHLY and CDR2 FYNNEI. The CDR3 runs 16 residues. Trimming removed 10 bases from V and 2 bases from J; junction bases left unmatched: 14. CDR3 in DNA: TGTGCCACGAAAACGGGACAGGGCCAGTTCAACTATGGCTACACCTTC. Its protein product is CATKTGQGQFNYGYTF.

The chain combines TRBV6-1 with TRBJ1-1; 12 bases match TRBD1. This CDR3 contains 15 residues. Germline V lookup: CDR1 MNHNS, CDR2 SASEGT. The V and J ends lost 11 bases and 5 bases, in that order; junction bases with no gene match: 12. CDR3 loop: CASTGTGGAYTEAFF. The CDR3 bases are TGTGCCTCGACCGGGACAGGGGGCGCGTATACTGAAGCTTTCTTT.

The chain joins TRBV5-1 to TRBJ2-5; 9 bases map to TRBD1. The germline V gene has CDR1 SGHRS and CDR2 YFSETQ. The ends lost 4 bases at V and 2 bases at J; junction bases unmatched: 12. CDR3 length: 17 amino acids. DNA of the CDR3: TGCGCCAGCAGCGGAATATTAGGACAGGGGCAACAAGAGACCCAGTACTTC. This encodes CASSGILGQGQQETQYF.